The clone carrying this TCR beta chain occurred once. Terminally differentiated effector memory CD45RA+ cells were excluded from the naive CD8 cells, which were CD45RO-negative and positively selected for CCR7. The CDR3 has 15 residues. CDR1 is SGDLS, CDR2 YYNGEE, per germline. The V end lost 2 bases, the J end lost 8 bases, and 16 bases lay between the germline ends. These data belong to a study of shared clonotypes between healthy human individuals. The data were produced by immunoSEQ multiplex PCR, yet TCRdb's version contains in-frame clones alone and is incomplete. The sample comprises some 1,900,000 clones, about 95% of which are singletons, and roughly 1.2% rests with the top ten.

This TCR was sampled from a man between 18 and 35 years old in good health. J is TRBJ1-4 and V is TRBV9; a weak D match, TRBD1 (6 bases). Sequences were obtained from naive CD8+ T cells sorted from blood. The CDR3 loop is CASSVSGAESEKLFF. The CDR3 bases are TGTGCCAGCAGCGTTTCAGGGGCCGAGTCGGAAAAACTGTTTTTT.